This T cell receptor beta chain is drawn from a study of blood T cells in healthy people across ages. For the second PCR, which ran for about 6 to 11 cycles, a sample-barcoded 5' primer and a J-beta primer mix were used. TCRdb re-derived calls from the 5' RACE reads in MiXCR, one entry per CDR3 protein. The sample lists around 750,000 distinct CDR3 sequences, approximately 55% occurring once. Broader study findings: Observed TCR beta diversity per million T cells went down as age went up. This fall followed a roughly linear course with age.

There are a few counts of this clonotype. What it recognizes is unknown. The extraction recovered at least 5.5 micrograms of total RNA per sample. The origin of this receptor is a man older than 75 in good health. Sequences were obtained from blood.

The CDR3 sequence is CASSPWADNYGYTF. The CDR3, as DNA: TGTGCCAGCAGCCCCTGGGCGGACAACTATGGCTACACCTTC. The V call is TRBV3-1, the J call TRBJ1-2; D not certain. With 4 bases removed from V and 2 bases from J, the gap between germline ends came to 11 bases. Per the germline V gene, CDR1 is LGHDT and CDR2 is YNNKEL (reference sequence). The CDR3 has 14 amino acids.